The rows below give T cell receptor beta chains drawn from one sample of a study of CD4 T cells in relation to SARS-CoV-2 and coronaviruses. The data were produced by immunoSEQ multiplex PCR, yet TCRdb's version contains in-frame clones alone and is incomplete. The table shows roughly 17,000 clones, with roughly 80% occurring only once. For these TCRs, the target antigens are not known. The sample was CD4+ T cells from PBMCs, cultured in vitro. These receptors all come from a human donor in good health. Each CDR3 is given with its conserved first and last residue. A D gene is named only where the DNA matches it firmly. The size entry is marked missing in some rows and otherwise reads once, few, many or a size class.

j_call | d_call | v_call | clone_size | cdr3_nt | cdr3_aa
TRBJ1-2 | - | TRBV6-1 | - | TGTGCCAGCAGTGAATCGGCGGGCTATGGCTACACCTTC | CASSESAGYGYTF
TRBJ2-5 | TRBD2 | TRBV30 | - | TGTGCCAGAAGTCTAGCGGGATTTGACGAGACCCAGTACTTC | CARSLAGFDETQYF
TRBJ2-1 | - | TRBV7-6 | - | TGTGCCAGCAGCTTCAGCGGGTATAGCTCCTACAATGAGCAGTTCTTC | CASSFSGYSSYNEQFF
TRBJ1-1 | - | TRBV9 | - | TGTGCCAGCAGCGTAGCGGGGAACACTGAAGCTTTCTTT | CASSVAGNTEAFF
TRBJ2-3 | - | TRBV19 | medium-sized | TGTGCCAGTAGTTTACAGACAGGTCTCCCCGTGGATACGCAGTATTTT | CASSLQTGLPVDTQYF
TRBJ2-1 | - | TRBV19 | - | TGTGCCAGTAGTATTTTCCCTTTCCGACAGAACTACAATGAGCAGTTCTTC | CASSIFPFRQNYNEQFF
TRBJ1-1 | - | TRBV12-3/TRBV12-4 | - | TGTGCCAGCAGACGACAGGTTGACACTGAAGCTTTCTTT | CASRRQVDTEAFF
TRBJ2-3 | - | TRBV7-9 | - | TGTGCCAGCAGCCTGAGCACAGATACGCAGTATTTT | CASSLSTDTQYF
TRBJ1-1 | - | TRBV12-5 | - | TGTGCTAGTGGTTTGCCATACACTGAAGCTTTCTTT | CASGLPYTEAFF
TRBJ2-7 | - | TRBV7-8 | medium-sized | TGTGCCAGCAGCCCCCGCGGCGGGCCCGACTCCTACGAGCAGTACTTC | CASSPRGGPDSYEQYF
TRBJ2-1 | - | TRBV19 | - | TGTGCCAGTAGTATATACAATGAGCAGTTCTTC | CASSIYNEQFF
TRBJ2-7 | - | TRBV12-3/TRBV12-4 | once | TGTGCCAGCAGTTTAAGACAGATCTACGAGCAGTACTTC | CASSLRQIYEQYF
TRBJ2-6 | TRBD2 | TRBV18 | once | TGTGCCAGCTCACCACGAACTAGCGGCCTCCTCTGGGTTGACAACGTCCTGACTTTC | CASSPRTSGLLWVDNVLTF
TRBJ2-1 | - | TRBV4-1 | - | TGCGCCAGCAGCCAAGACCCCTTCTCCTACAATGAGCAGTTCTTC | CASSQDPFSYNEQFF
TRBJ2-7 | TRBD1 | TRBV5-4 | - | TGTGCCAGCAGCTGGGGACAGGGGGGGGCCTACGAGCAGTACTTC | CASSWGQGGAYEQYF
TRBJ1-2 | TRBD1 | TRBV6-5 | once | TGTGCCAGCAGTTACTCATACAGGGGTTCTGATGGCTACACCTTC | CASSYSYRGSDGYTF
TRBJ2-7 | - | TRBV9 | - | TGTGCCAGCAGCGAAGGGACCATGGGGGCCTACGAGCAGTACTTC | CASSEGTMGAYEQYF
TRBJ1-5 | - | TRBV18 | - | TGTGCCAGCTCACCACTGGGGGGTCAGCCCCAGCATTTT | CASSPLGGQPQHF
TRBJ1-2 | - | TRBV27 | - | TGTGCCAGCAGTAAGGGTTCCTCGGGCGGCTACACCTTC | CASSKGSSGGYTF
TRBJ2-3 | - | TRBV2 | - | TGTGCCAGCATCCAGCGACTATCCACAGATACGCAGTATTTT | CASIQRLSTDTQYF
TRBJ1-2 | - | TRBV2 | - | TGTGCCAGCAACGGACTGACCTCCTATGGCTACACCTTC | CASNGLTSYGYTF
TRBJ1-1 | - | TRBV3-1/TRBV3-2 | few | TGTGCCAGCAGCCAACAGTTTAGGGGCTCCGGGGAGGCTTTCTTT | CASSQQFRGSGEAFF
TRBJ1-1 | TRBD1 | TRBV2 | - | TGTGCCGGCCCAAGGGGACAGGGGGATGAAGCTTTCTTT | CAGPRGQGDEAFF
TRBJ1-5 | - | TRBV7-8 | - | TGTGCCAGCAGCTTGGGCAGCCTTAATCAGCCCCAGCATTTT | CASSLGSLNQPQHF
TRBJ2-2 | TRBD2 | TRBV5-1 | - | TGCGCCAGCAGTTTCGGAGCGGGATCGTCCGGGGAGCTGTTTTTT | CASSFGAGSSGELFF
TRBJ2-3 | TRBD1 | TRBV18 | - | TGTGCCAGCTCACCACCTTTGACAGGGGGCGTATCAGATACGCAGTATTTT | CASSPPLTGGVSDTQYF
TRBJ2-5 | TRBD2 | TRBV5-4 | - | TGTGCCAGCAGTCGTACTAGCGGGAGTGATTGGGAGACCCAGTACTTC | CASSRTSGSDWETQYF
TRBJ1-2 | - | TRBV19 | - | TGTGCCAGTATCCCCGAGGGCAGGTTTTTCGGCTACACCTTC | CASIPEGRFFGYTF
TRBJ1-1 | - | TRBV3-1/TRBV3-2 | - | TGTGCCAGCAGCCAAGATAGGGGGGGCCGGCACACTGAAGCTTTCTTT | CASSQDRGGRHTEAFF
TRBJ2-7 | - | TRBV6-1 | - | TGTGCCAGCAGTGAGAATTACGAGCAGTACTTC | CASSENYEQYF
TRBJ2-5 | - | TRBV5-4 | - | TGTGCCAGCAGCTTGGCCAGCGGAGGGGAAGAGACCCAGTACTTC | CASSLASGGEETQYF
TRBJ2-3 | TRBD2 | TRBV27 | - | TGTGCCAGCAGCCCACTGGTACTAGCGGACACCACAGATACGCAGTATTTT | CASSPLVLADTTDTQYF
TRBJ2-2 | - | TRBV7-3 | once | TGTGCCAGCAGTTGGGAATCCGGGGAGCTGTTTTTT | CASSWESGELFF
TRBJ2-1 | - | TRBV28 | - | TGTGCCAGCAGTTCGGCCCTCCCGCCGGGGAATGAGCAGTTCTTC | CASSSALPPGNEQFF
TRBJ2-2 | TRBD1 | TRBV7-3 | few | TGTGCCAGCAGATCAGACAGGGGCGCCGTGGGCACCGGGGAGCTGTTTTTT | CASRSDRGAVGTGELFF
TRBJ1-6 | - | TRBV11-2 | few | TGTGCCAGCAGCTTCGAAGGGGGTTCACCCCTCCACTTT | CASSFEGGSPLHF
TRBJ1-5 | - | TRBV6-1 | few | TGTGCCAGCAGTGAACCCCCGGATCGTCCTCAGCCCCAGCATTTT | CASSEPPDRPQPQHF
TRBJ2-1 | TRBD2 | TRBV5-3 | - | TGTGCCAGAAGCTCCCAGACTAGCGGCTCATGGCAGTTCTTC | CARSSQTSGSWQFF
TRBJ2-1 | TRBD1 | TRBV5-8 | - | TGTGCCAGCAGCTACAACCCGGGACAGCTTCTTGATGAGCAGTTCTTC | CASSYNPGQLLDEQFF
TRBJ1-6 | - | TRBV30 | - | TGTGCCTGTGGTCGGAGAAATTCACCCCTCCACTTT | CACGRRNSPLHF
TRBJ2-1 | - | TRBV7-2 | - | TGTGCCAGCAAGGTCGGTTGGTTCTTC | CASKVGWFF
TRBJ1-1 | TRBD1 | TRBV14 | - | TGTGCCAGCAGAGGGACAGGGAGGGTCCTGAACACTGAAGCTTTCTTT | CASRGTGRVLNTEAFF
TRBJ1-6 | - | TRBV7-3 | - | TGTGCCAGCAGCCCTCAACCCCATACAGGGCCCTCCTATAATTCACCCCTCCACTTT | CASSPQPHTGPSYNSPLHF
TRBJ2-7 | - | TRBV20-1 | once | TGCAGTGCTAGAAAGGACTACGAGCAGTACTTC | CSARKDYEQYF
TRBJ1-6 | - | TRBV3-1/TRBV3-2 | few | TGTGCCAGCAGCCAAGATGTTGCCACGAAGAATTCACCCCTCCACTTT | CASSQDVATKNSPLHF
TRBJ1-2 | TRBD1 | TRBV3-1/TRBV3-2 | few | TGTGCCAGCAGCCAATCCGACAGGGGGCGTGGCTACACCTTC | CASSQSDRGRGYTF
TRBJ2-7 | - | TRBV6-6 | - | TGTGCCAGCAGTTACACCAGAGGTGGCGAGCAGTACTTC | CASSYTRGGEQYF
TRBJ2-3 | TRBD2 | TRBV3-1/TRBV3-2 | - | TGTGCCAGCAGCCAACTAGCGGGAGGGCCCACAGATACGCAGTATTTT | CASSQLAGGPTDTQYF
TRBJ2-3 | TRBD1 | TRBV5-1 | once | TGCGCCAGCAGCTTGGGGCGACAGGGATTAGATACGCAGTATTTT | CASSLGRQGLDTQYF
TRBJ1-1 | - | TRBV10-3 | - | TGTGCCATCAGTGAGGGACAACTCAACACTGAAGCTTTCTTT | CAISEGQLNTEAFF
TRBJ2-5 | - | TRBV3-1/TRBV3-2 | - | TGTGCCAGCAGCTTCGACGTGCAGACCCAGTACTTC | CASSFDVQTQYF
TRBJ2-5 | TRBD2 | TRBV5-1 | - | TGCGCCAGCAGCTTGGCTAAAGTTCTAATTAGCGGGAGGTTCGGGGCCGAGACCCAGTACTTC | CASSLAKVLISGRFGAETQYF
TRBJ1-4 | TRBD1 | TRBV7-9 | - | TGTGCCAGCAGCCCTGGACAGGGGGCGGATTATGAAAAACTGTTTTTT | CASSPGQGADYEKLFF
TRBJ1-2 | TRBD1 | TRBV7-8 | once | TGTGCCAGCAGCCTGGACAGGGGGAATGGCTACACCTTC | CASSLDRGNGYTF
TRBJ2-7 | - | TRBV18 | - | TGTGCCAGCTCACCAATTGGGGAGGAGCAGTACTTC | CASSPIGEEQYF